This T cell receptor beta chain came from a study of T cell responses to AZD1222 COVID-19 vaccine (dated by TCRdb to about 2021). Some background on the complete study: AZD1222 recipients given second doses at about 4 weeks or at about 12 weeks were pooled, since spike-specific TCR depth and breadth were not found to differ between the two schedules. Trial participants were enrolled by age into subgroups of 18-55, 56-69 and 70-plus years, and around 150, 29 and 61 TCR-sequenced participants, respectively, were included in these subgroups. A total of over 230 trial participants underwent TCR sequencing, of whom some 210 received two doses of AZD1222 and about 25 received two doses of the MenACWY control vaccine.

This specimen's time point label, interpreted: baseline before first vaccination. Vaccinee samples were obtained from the UK trials COV001 and COV002, which included a single-blind randomized controlled phase 2/3 trial of AZD1222 (ChAdOx1 nCoV-19) in healthy adults. For TCRbeta chain sequencing, PBMC samples from trial participants were taken at day 0 and at day 28 after the second dose. Trimming costs V 4 bases and J 3 bases, and their ends lie 9 bases apart. Including cysteine and phenylalanine, the CDR3 has 13 amino acids. Here the CDR3 DNA is all that survives: 39 bases in frame from base 1. For CDR1 and CDR2, the germline V gene lists SGHTA and FQGNSA. The CDR3 regions of human TCRbeta chains were subjected to immunosequencing. The study's processing was this. TCRs in the repertoires were compared against a reference library of SARS-CoV-2-specific TCRs that had been generated with the MIRA antigen-specificity platform. Breadth was defined as the fraction of unique TCRs that were SARS-CoV-2-associated, and depth was defined as the fraction of total T cells that were SARS-CoV-2-associated. Using the MIRA data, every spike-specific TCR was mapped to the spike region that the TCR reacted to and assigned to either a CD4 or a CD8 class. Log10-transformed breadth and depth values were compared by one-way ANOVA with Sidak's multiple comparisons tests. The clones in this table, taken by TCRdb from immuneACCESS, are in-frame only. Not every clone is retained; where verified, under half of the shortfall comes from an unresolved V gene, and the cause of the rest is unknown. V and J calls and clone size follow that table, whereas D and trimming were derived from the DNA. This sample is represented by 140,000 to 150,000 clones; 75% to 90% of them were singletons. Together, the top ten hold around 8% of the sample.

This clone was seen a handful of times. Its antigen target is currently unknown. One base away there is no much larger clone; base qualities are not given. General findings and caveats noted by the study authors: The 56-69-year group was small, and its depth increase did not reach significance, likely because of low power. Spike-specific TCR breadth and depth rose significantly after two AZD1222 doses compared with day 0 and with MenACWY recipients. Conclusions about previously exposed vaccinees are limited because only 6 or 7 AZD1222 recipients were SARS-CoV-2 seropositive at baseline. Because no samples from the day 14 peak response were available, repertoires could be characterized only after the peak T cell response. Participants were mostly white British, with more females than males. The authors suggested clonal diversity may have been underestimated. Reportedly, almost half of the unique spike-specific TCRs recognized epitopes lying outside the regions that are mutated in the B.1.351 and B.1.1.7 variants. The whole spike protein was spanned by vaccine-associated CD4 TCRs, and dominant responses were seen in regions 160-218 and 743-854.

The clonotype comes from an adult in good health. The sequence links TRBV7-2 to TRBJ1-1; TRBD1 is perhaps the D gene, given 5 matching bases. The source material was peripheral blood, sampled on day 0 of AZD1222 vaccination. The nucleotides are TGTGCCAGCAGCTGGGGAGGGGACACTGAAGCTTTCTTT. Translated, it gives CASSWGGDTEAFF.